The entry that follows covers one T cell receptor (beta chain) sequence. Its antigen is unknown. No much larger clone exists at a distance of one base, and base qualities are not known. The donors were healthy, HIV-negative adults who had no recently reported acute infections or vaccinations. Every donor was a Caucasian adult living in Nashville, Tennessee, USA. CD4+ T cells were enriched by magnetic negative selection; naive cells were then positively selected on CD45RA, and the negative fraction formed the memory subset. After blood collection by leukapheresis, PBMCs were isolated using Ficoll-Histopaque density gradient centrifugation and then cryopreserved in the vapor phase of liquid nitrogen. Analytical flow cytometry was used to check the purity and quantity of each magnetically sorted T cell population. Each sorted fraction had its genomic DNA isolated and then quantified by UV absorbance on a Nanodrop 2000c.

The data stem from a study of shared clonotypes between healthy human individuals (dated by TCRdb to the early 2020s). The study in broad terms: A couple of women and a few men aged 18 to 49 years were included in the cohort. Libraries were prepared and TCR repertoires were sequenced by different laboratories using diverse techniques, in order to increase sequencing depth and limit assay-specific biases. Blood TCR repertoires of five healthy adults were deeply sequenced to estimate repertoire size and the extent of clonotype sharing between individuals. For each donor, three plates each were used for CD4 naive and CD4 memory, two plates were used for CD8 naive, and one plate was used for CD8 memory. Between about 0.8 and 9 billion PBMCs per donor were obtained by leukapheresis. Summary of the overall study and its limitations: Higher generation probabilities were observed for clonotypes shared by all four sorted-subset donors than for non-shared clonotypes. Pairwise subsampling led to the expectation that sequencing depth would affect the degree of clonotype sharing among donors. Naive subsets generally had larger estimated clonotype richness than memory subsets did. Sampling was restricted to blood, and TCR repertoires in tissue are likely to differ from TCR repertoires in blood. The small number of donors limited the genetic and exposure-history diversity represented. When a handful of donors were compared, the shared fraction of clonotypes was around 5% for naive CD4, less than 4% for naive CD8, more than 2% for memory CD4, and 0.35% to 0.4% for memory CD8. Incomplete sequencing was indicated by rarefaction of sorted-subset datasets, despite the large sequencing depth.

Relative to germline, V is missing 1 base and J is missing 2 bases, with 3 bases of the junction outside any gene match. The CDR3 starts with the cysteine, ends with the phenylalanine, and has 16 residues. Only the CDR3 portion is preserved as DNA: 48 bases, with reading frame beginning at the first base. Looking up the germline V gene yields CDR1 SGHAT and CDR2 FQNNGV. Using the deep immunoSEQ assay, TCR CDR3 regions were amplified from genomic DNA by multiplex PCR. Extracted genomic DNA from each cell subset was distributed evenly across all wells of several immunoSEQ 96-well plates, and each plate was treated as a replicate. For sorted subsets, each replicate PCR was loaded with roughly 0.2 ug genomic DNA, equivalent to 25,000 to 35,000 T cell genomes. Purified libraries were quantified with a Qubit 3.0 fluorometer, sized on a Bioanalyzer 2100, and re-quantified with the KAPA Library Quantification kit. Each immunoSEQ 96-well plate was sequenced on its own single-read 150-cycle Illumina NextSeq 550 flow cell. The source study handled its data this way. Because the immunoSEQ output held only junctional sequences and lacked quality scores, the filtering could not match the filtering applied to full-length reads. Sequences were annotated with PyIR, a Python wrapper for IgBLAST v1.9, using IMGT germline references to assign V/J genes and CDR3. Reads were filtered out if the reads had weak V/J assignments (E-value above 1e-6), no CDR3, stop codons, out-of-frame junctions, or ambiguous translated residues. V3J clonotypes were defined as sequences sharing an identical inferred V gene, J gene, and CDR3 amino acid sequence. Percentage overlap between repertoires was calculated by dividing the number of shared unique clonotypes by the size of the smaller repertoire. RTK rarefaction, the Chao1 estimator, and Recon v2.1 estimates of unobserved clonotypes were used to assess repertoire richness. OLGA was used to compute generation probabilities for all TCRbeta clonotypes that the gDNA method yielded from a few donors. TCRdb took over this immuneACCESS table, retaining in-frame rearrangements with V and J assigned. Such tables are incomplete; in checked studies, under half of the missing clones stem from an unresolved V gene, and the remainder is unexplained. D and trimming were read from the DNA, whereas the V and J calls and clone size are those reported in that table. The table for this sample lists some 2 million clones; over 85% of them were counted only once. Of the sample, under 0.15% is held by the ten largest clones.

The receptor chain draws on TRBV11-2 and TRBJ2-7; the junction holds 12 bases that match TRBD2. This receptor was obtained from a man between 18 and 35 years old in good health. The sample consisted of naive CD4+ T cells sorted from blood. The cell subset or site label for this specimen denotes: CD45RA+ positively selected. The CDR3 reads CASSLVASGRAYEQYF. The bases read TGTGCCAGCAGCTTAGTAGCTAGCGGGAGGGCCTACGAGCAGTACTTC.